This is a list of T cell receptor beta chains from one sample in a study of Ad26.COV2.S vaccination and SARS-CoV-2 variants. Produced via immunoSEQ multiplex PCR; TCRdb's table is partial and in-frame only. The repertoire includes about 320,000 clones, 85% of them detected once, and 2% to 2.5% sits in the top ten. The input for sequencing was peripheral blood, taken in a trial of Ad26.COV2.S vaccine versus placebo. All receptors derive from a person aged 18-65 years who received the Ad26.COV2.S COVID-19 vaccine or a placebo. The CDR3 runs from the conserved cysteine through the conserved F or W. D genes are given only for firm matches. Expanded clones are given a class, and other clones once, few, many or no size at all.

TGCGCCAGCAGCTTGGTCGGTCCGCTAGAGACCCAGTACTTC,CASSLVGPLETQYF,TRBJ2-5,TRBV5-1,-,-
TGTGCCAGCGTCCCCACTGACTCCTACAATGAGCAGTTCTTC,CASVPTDSYNEQFF,TRBJ2-1,TRBV6-5,-,-
TGTGCCAGCAGTTTGCTAGCGGGGGGGCTAAATACGCAGTATTTT,CASSLLAGGLNTQYF,TRBJ2-3,TRBV6-5,-,TRBD2
TGTGCCAGCAGCCATAATTACCATGACTACGAGCAGTACTTC,CASSHNYHDYEQYF,TRBJ2-7,TRBV7-2,once,-
TGTGCCAGCAGAATAACAGGGTCCAAAAACATTCAGTACTTC,CASRITGSKNIQYF,TRBJ2-4,TRBV5-6,-,-
TGTGCCAGCAGCGTCGCTAGCGGGGGCCACAACTACAATGAGCAGTTCTTC,CASSVASGGHNYNEQFF,TRBJ2-1,TRBV9,-,TRBD2
TGTGCCAGCAGCACCCACAGGGAAACGAACACCGGGGAGCTGTTTTTT,CASSTHRETNTGELFF,TRBJ2-2,TRBV9,-,-
TGTGCCAGCAGCCTGATTGTTAGGACCCAGTACTTC,CASSLIVRTQYF,TRBJ2-5,TRBV7-8,-,-
TGTGCCAGCTCACCACCAGGGGTCTCCGAGCAGTACTTC,CASSPPGVSEQYF,TRBJ2-7,TRBV18,-,-
TGTGCCAGCAGCCCGCCTACGGGGGGCCAAGAGACCCAGTACTTC,CASSPPTGGQETQYF,TRBJ2-5,TRBV5-4,-,TRBD2
TGCGCCAGCAGCTTGGAACCCAGGAACACTGAAGCTTTCTTT,CASSLEPRNTEAFF,TRBJ1-1,TRBV5-1,-,-
TGTGCCAGCAGCGTTTCCGGGACAGGGTACACTGAAGCTTTCTTT,CASSVSGTGYTEAFF,TRBJ1-1,TRBV9,-,TRBD1
TGCGCCAGCAGCTTAGAGGACACACAGTTCTTC,CASSLEDTQFF,TRBJ2-1,TRBV5-1,-,-
TGTGCCAGCAATGACGGATATTCACCCCTCCACTTT,CASNDGYSPLHF,TRBJ1-6,TRBV2,few,-
TGTGCCAGCGGGACAGGGCGGAACACCGGGGAGCTGTTTTTT,CASGTGRNTGELFF,TRBJ2-2,TRBV25-1,-,TRBD1
TGTGCCAGCAGCCACTGGGACAGCTCTGGGGCCAACGTCCTGACTTTC,CASSHWDSSGANVLTF,TRBJ2-6,TRBV11-3,-,TRBD1
TGTGCCAGCAGTTACGGTAGCACAGATACGCAGTATTTT,CASSYGSTDTQYF,TRBJ2-3,TRBV6-5,-,-
TGTGCCAGCAGCTTGGTTTTTTCCCTCCCCCGGCATTTT,CASSLVFSLPRHF,TRBJ1-5,TRBV5-8,-,-
TGTGCCAGCAGTTACTTTTCCAACTATGGCTACACCTTC,CASSYFSNYGYTF,TRBJ1-2,TRBV6-2/TRBV6-3,-,-
TGTGCCAGCAGTGGGCCGCCTTACATAGAGGGCTACACCTTC,CASSGPPYIEGYTF,TRBJ1-2,TRBV2,once,-
TGTGCCAGTAGTATAAGGCGGCCTACATCTGGAAACACCATATATTTT,CASSIRRPTSGNTIYF,TRBJ1-3,TRBV19,-,-
TGCGCCAGCAGCTCTGACCCGACGCGGGAGACCCAGTACTTC,CASSSDPTRETQYF,TRBJ2-5,TRBV5-1,-,-
TGTGCCAGCAGGGACAGAACCCAAACCTACGAGCAGTACTTC,CASRDRTQTYEQYF,TRBJ2-7,TRBV6-5,-,-
TGTGCCAGCAGTGAAGGCAGGGCCGGTCAGCCCCAGCATTTT,CASSEGRAGQPQHF,TRBJ1-5,TRBV2,many,-
TGTGCCAGCAGCTCGTCCTGGGGGGCCGTTGTGAACATTCAGTACTTC,CASSSSWGAVVNIQYF,TRBJ2-4,TRBV5-4,-,-
TGTGCCAGCAGCTTGGAGGCCGGGGGAGATAGGACCCAGTACTTC,CASSLEAGGDRTQYF,TRBJ2-5,TRBV5-4,-,-
TGTGCCATCAAGGACAGGGACTATGGCTACACCTTC,CAIKDRDYGYTF,TRBJ1-2,TRBV10-3,-,TRBD1
TGTGCCAGCAGCCCCGTGGGGACAGATACGCAGTATTTT,CASSPVGTDTQYF,TRBJ2-3,TRBV13,-,-
TGCGCCAGCAGCTCGGGACAGGGCGCCTACGAGCAGTACTTC,CASSSGQGAYEQYF,TRBJ2-7,TRBV5-1,-,TRBD1
TGTGCCAGCAGCCCTCAGACAGAGTACCAAGAGACCCAGTACTTC,CASSPQTEYQETQYF,TRBJ2-5,TRBV11-1,-,-
TGTGCCAGCAGTATAATTAGCGGGGGGGCTAAAAATGAGCAGTTCTTC,CASSIISGGAKNEQFF,TRBJ2-1,TRBV28,-,TRBD2
TGTGCCAGCATCTTCCGGAACTCCTACGAGCAGTACTTC,CASIFRNSYEQYF,TRBJ2-7,TRBV7-3,-,-
TGTGCCAGCAGCAACAGGGGACAGCCCCAGCATTTT,CASSNRGQPQHF,TRBJ1-5,TRBV6-5,-,TRBD1
TGCGCCAGCAGCTTGGCAAGATTAGCGGGGGGGTTTTACAATGAGCAGTTCTTC,CASSLARLAGGFYNEQFF,TRBJ2-1,TRBV5-1,-,TRBD2
TGTGCCAGCAGAAACACACAGGGGTTGAACACTGAAGCTTTCTTT,CASRNTQGLNTEAFF,TRBJ1-1,TRBV6-5,-,TRBD1